This TCR beta chain appears in the sequencing data of a study of cytomegalovirus exposure and HLA in healthy donors. Study-wide points: Upon later analysis, TCR association rates were observed to vary by HLA locus, being highest for DRB1 and lowest for HLA-C. Excluded were some V segments that proved indistinguishable, including TRBV6-2 and TRBV6-3. An assumption of roughly uniform sequencing depth across donors underlay the presence/absence analyses.

CDR3 length equals 14 residues. V lost 6 bases and J 1 base, leaving 12 bases between the germline ends. Germline V gene sequence: CDR1 LNHDA, CDR2 SQIVND (reference sequence). Of note for this clone: Its antigen is as yet unknown.

PCR used 60 Vbeta primers and 13 Jbeta primers. Clones were sequenced by immunoSEQ multiplex PCR, and TCRdb holds only the in-frame ones, with some missing. The sample includes over 120,000 clones, 65% to 90% of them seen just once. The material sequenced was PBMCs. V usage is TRBV19 and J usage is TRBJ1-1; TRBD1 is a possible D gene (5 bases). The receptor comes from a woman aged 25-40 years in good health and CMV-seronegative. In DNA, the CDR3 is TGTGCCAGTAGAAAACAGGAGACGAACACTGAAGCTTTCTTT. It yields the protein CASRKQETNTEAFF.